This T cell receptor (beta chain) was observed in a study of tumor-infiltrating lymphocytes in primary liver carcinoma. CDR3 length equals 14 residues. Germline CDR1 SQVTM, CDR2 ANQGSEA. A word on this clonotype: Its cognate antigen is unknown. The junction does not match germline at one end; this may be a read error.

Starting material for RNA and DNA co-extraction consisted of about 17-32 mg of unsorted bulk tissue. All of the tumor samples contained over 75% viable tumor cells. Making TCR beta cDNA involved approximately 480 ng total RNA and a constant-region primer. Slightly modified ARM-PCR, run as three nested multiplex PCR rounds, produced the TCR beta libraries. For around 10 cycles apiece, the opening two PCR rounds ran with TRBV1-TRBV30 forward primers and a C-beta reverse primer. TCRdb itself ran the multiplex PCR reads through MiXCR, one entry per CDR3 protein. The repertoire has 80,000 or so distinct CDR3 sequences, 70% to 80% of them found once; the top ten carry roughly 13%. General observations from the study: For tumor-adjacent and tumor-blood pairs, overlap was less than that seen for tumor region pairs.

This receptor was identified in a woman aged 60-75 years with primary liver carcinoma and hepatitis B virus infection. The chain has TRBV29-1 and TRBJ2-5; possibly TRBD2 for D (6 bases). Specimen: liver tumor tissue from sampling region 4. Subset noted: tumor region T4, right-lateral pole. The CDR3 sequence: CTVEGLGGRETQYF. The CDR3 DNA reads TGCACCGTTGAAGGTTTGGGGGGTCGGGAGACACAGTACTTC.